The T cell receptor (beta chain) under discussion was sequenced for a study of regulatory T cells in long-lasting Graves disease. Overall study: For under 3 months, newly diagnosed Graves' patients had been taking antithyroid drugs.

Regarding this clonotype: One end of the junction fails to match germline, which may point to a read error.

This CDR3 contains 10 residues. CDR1 and CDR2 (germline): DFQATT, SNEGSKA (reference sequence). The time point is: newly diagnosed GD, antithyroid drugs for less than 3 months. The TCR library was prepared using RNA isolated from PBMCs. For TCR beta, libraries came from iRepertoire HTBI primers and Arm-PCR of CDR3 regions. Each CDR3 protein gets one entry after TCRdb re-called the multiplex PCR reads with MiXCR. The table has hundreds of thousands of distinct CDR3 sequences, 16% seen once; the top ten hold about 27%. This same sample was also taken into another study, of T cells in Graves' hyperthyroidism and ophthalmopathy. That paper states: Those with hyperthyroidism were 18 to 65 years old, newly diagnosed, and ill for under 2 months.

The clonotype was recovered from a man between 35 and 55 years old with Graves disease. The specimen was peripheral blood mononuclear cells (PBMCs), collected at new diagnosis, from a patient treated with antithyroid drugs. The rearrangement joins TRBV20-1 to TRBJ2-5; D might be TRBD2 (6 bases). This CDR3 reads CAGSHETQYF. Written as DNA, the CDR3 is TGTGCGGGAAGCCATGAGACCCAGTACTTC.